A selection of T cell receptor beta chains follows, all from one sample in a study of STAT5B mutations in CD4+ large granular lymphocyte leukemia. The repertoire was sequenced with immunoSEQ multiplex PCR; TCRdb's copy has only in-frame clones and lacks some. The profile shows about 38,000 clones, 85% of them singletons. The sample was CD4+ T cells from blood buffy coats. The receptors come from a human donor in good health. The CDR3 runs from the conserved cysteine through the conserved F or W. D genes are given only for firm matches. The size field is filled for only some rows; it gives once, few, many or a size class.

TRBJ2-5 | TRBV30 | . | TRBD2 | TGTGCCTGGAGTGCGGGACTAGCGGGGGGGCAAGAGACCCAGTACTTC | CAWSAGLAGGQETQYF
TRBJ2-1 | TRBV6-6 | . | TRBD1 | TGTGCCAGCAGAAACGCGGGGACAGGGCTATACAATGAGCAGTTCTTC | CASRNAGTGLYNEQFF
TRBJ2-5 | TRBV25-1 | . | . | TGTGCCAGCAGTGATGCCAGACAGGCCCAAGAGACCCAGTACTTC | CASSDARQAQETQYF
TRBJ1-5 | TRBV7-6 | . | . | TGTGCCAGCAGCTTAGGGGACGGGGAGGAACAGCCCCAGCATTTT | CASSLGDGEEQPQHF
TRBJ2-7 | TRBV6-5 | . | . | TGTGCCAGCAGTTACGTCGGGGGGCAATACGAGCAGTACTTC | CASSYVGGQYEQYF
TRBJ1-5 | TRBV19 | . | TRBD1 | TGTGCCAGTAGACAGGGGGGGGGCGGCAATCAGCCCCAGCATTTT | CASRQGGGGNQPQHF
TRBJ2-5 | TRBV19 | . | . | TGTGCCAGTAGTATCGGGACTTGGGAGACCCAGTACTTC | CASSIGTWETQYF
TRBJ2-7 | TRBV15 | . | TRBD1 | TGTGCCACCAGCAGCCTCACCGGACAGGGGAGAAGGAACGAGCAGTACTTC | CATSSLTGQGRRNEQYF
TRBJ1-6 | TRBV29-1 | . | TRBD1 | TGCAGCGTTGGAGACAGGGAGTATTCACCCCTCCACTTT | CSVGDREYSPLHF
TRBJ2-2 | TRBV19 | . | . | TGTGCCAGTAGTATAAGGAGGGGCGGAACGAACACCGGGGAGCTGTTTTTT | CASSIRRGGTNTGELFF
TRBJ2-3 | TRBV27 | . | . | TGTGCCAGCAGCCCACGGGGGGGACAGGGTCGCACAGATACGCAGTATTTT | CASSPRGGQGRTDTQYF
TRBJ2-2 | TRBV20-1 | . | . | TGCAGTGCCCCAGGACCCGGGGAGCTGTTTTTT | CSAPGPGELFF
TRBJ1-5 | TRBV6-1 | . | . | TGTGCCAGCAATCCGGGCAGGGGCAATCAGCCCCAGCATTTT | CASNPGRGNQPQHF
TRBJ2-1 | TRBV28 | . | TRBD1 | TGTGCCAGCAGCCAACCCCCCCAGGGGGCCTACAATGAGCAGTTCTTC | CASSQPPQGAYNEQFF
TRBJ1-2 | TRBV5-4 | . | TRBD1 | TGTGCCAGCAGCAAAATCCAGGGGGATGGCTACACCTTC | CASSKIQGDGYTF
TRBJ2-1 | TRBV5-1 | . | TRBD1 | TGCGCCAGCAGCTTGGTAGGACAGGGGGGGAACAATGAGCAGTTCTTC | CASSLVGQGGNNEQFF
TRBJ1-5 | TRBV7-2 | . | . | TGTGCCAGCAGTCAAATGTTGTCTAGCAATCAGCCCCAGCATTTT | CASSQMLSSNQPQHF
TRBJ2-3 | TRBV27 | . | . | TGTGCCAGCAGTTATCGGGCGAGCACAGATACGCAGTATTTT | CASSYRASTDTQYF
TRBJ2-7 | TRBV6-9 | . | . | TGTGCCAGCAGTTATTGGCCCCCCCGAGGTATATACGAGCAGTACTTC | CASSYWPPRGIYEQYF
TRBJ2-3 | TRBV30 | . | . | TGTGCCTGGAACAGGTTAAGCACAGATACGCAGTATTTT | CAWNRLSTDTQYF
TRBJ2-5 | TRBV10-3 | . | TRBD1 | TGTGCCACCCGGGACAGCCAAGAGACCCAGTACTTC | CATRDSQETQYF
TRBJ1-6 | TRBV19 | few | . | TGTGCCAGTAGTCAGGGGATCAATTCACCCCTCCACTTT | CASSQGINSPLHF
TRBJ1-1 | TRBV9 | . | . | TGTGCCAGCAGCGTATTGGAGGGGTTTAACACTGAAGCTTTCTTT | CASSVLEGFNTEAFF
TRBJ2-1 | TRBV11-2 | once | . | TGTGCCAGCAGCCCCCAGAGCGGGTTTTACAATGAGCAGTTCTTC | CASSPQSGFYNEQFF
TRBJ2-1 | TRBV10-1 | . | . | TGCGCCAGCAGTGAGCAGCGGGCATCCTACAATGAGCAGTTCTTC | CASSEQRASYNEQFF
TRBJ2-1 | TRBV7-2 | . | TRBD1 | TGTGCCAGCAGCTTAGGGCAGGGGGCGTACAATGAGCAGTTCTTC | CASSLGQGAYNEQFF
TRBJ1-4 | TRBV27 | . | . | TGTGCCAGCAGGCAGGCAACTAATGAAAAACTGTTTTTT | CASRQATNEKLFF
TRBJ2-7 | TRBV28 | . | TRBD2 | TGTGCCAGCAGTTCCGTTGGCGGGAGTAGCTACGAGCAGTACTTC | CASSSVGGSSYEQYF
TRBJ2-1 | TRBV5-6 | . | . | TGTGCCAGCAGCTTGGGGTATCGGGGTAGCGATGAGCAGTTCTTC | CASSLGYRGSDEQFF
TRBJ1-1 | TRBV10-1 | . | . | TGCGCCAGCAGTGCCCCGAACACTGAAGCTTTCTTT | CASSAPNTEAFF
TRBJ1-5 | TRBV6-1 | . | . | TGTGCCAGCAGCCCCGCAGGGGCGGGCAATCAGCCCCAGCATTTT | CASSPAGAGNQPQHF